The rows below give T cell receptor beta chains drawn from one sample of a study of cytomegalovirus exposure and HLA in healthy donors. The protocol was immunoSEQ multiplex PCR, while the TCRdb copy is restricted to in-frame clones and leaves out a portion. The table lists around 140,000 clones, over 70% of them singletons. The sequenced sample was PBMCs. The receptor set was obtained from a man aged 40-55 years in good health and CMV-seronegative. The CDR3 runs from the conserved cysteine through the conserved F or W. A D gene is named only where the DNA matches it firmly. Some rows have no size entry. The others give once, few or many, or a class for an expanded clone.

clone_size j_call d_call v_call cdr3_length cdr3_aa cdr3_nt
- TRBJ1-6 TRBD1 TRBV19 15 CASRATGGNNSPLHF TGTGCCAGTAGAGCGACAGGGGGGAATAATTCACCCCTCCACTTT
- TRBJ1-2 TRBD1 TRBV2 16 CASSEEQGAVNYGYTF TGTGCCAGCAGTGAAGAGCAGGGGGCAGTAAATTATGGCTACACCTTC
- TRBJ2-1 - TRBV6-4 15 CASSPERVAYNEQFF TGTGCCAGCAGCCCCGAGCGGGTAGCCTACAATGAGCAGTTCTTC
- TRBJ1-3 TRBD1 TRBV2 18 CASSDTQGVSLSGNTIYF TGTGCCAGCAGTGATACCCAGGGGGTATCCCTCTCTGGAAACACCATATATTTT
few TRBJ2-6 TRBD1 TRBV6-4 16 CASSEGTGSGANVLTF TGTGCCAGCAGTGAGGGGACAGGCTCTGGGGCCAACGTCCTGACTTTC
- TRBJ2-7 - TRBV4-3 13 CASSPFPGNEQYF TGCGCCAGCAGCCCATTCCCCGGGAACGAGCAGTACTTC
- TRBJ2-5 - TRBV5-4 16 CASRDAGAILQETQYF TGTGCCAGCAGAGACGCGGGGGCGATACTACAAGAGACCCAGTACTTC
- TRBJ2-3 TRBD2 TRBV9 16 CASSVGSGGGSDTQYF TGTGCCAGCAGCGTAGGTAGCGGGGGGGGGTCAGATACGCAGTATTTT
- TRBJ2-5 - TRBV5-1 15 CASSLVFHSQETQYF TGCGCCAGCAGCTTGGTATTTCACAGCCAAGAGACCCAGTACTTC
once TRBJ1-3 TRBD1 TRBV5-6 14 CASSPGQASNTIYF TGTGCCAGCAGCCCGGGACAGGCCTCTAACACCATATATTTT
- TRBJ1-1 - TRBV2 10 CVLGGGEAFF TGTGTCCTAGGGGGTGGTGAAGCTTTCTTT
once TRBJ1-5 TRBD1 TRBV2 15 CASSDRTGAIQPQHF TGTGCCAGCAGTGATCGTACAGGGGCAATTCAGCCCCAGCATTTT
- TRBJ2-3 TRBD2 TRBV6-1 16 CASSELFSGGRDTQYF TGTGCCAGCAGTGAATTGTTTAGCGGGGGGAGAGATACGCAGTATTTT
- TRBJ1-1 - TRBV28 12 CASSFPGSEAFF TGTGCCAGCAGTTTTCCGGGGTCTGAAGCTTTCTTT
- TRBJ1-2 TRBD1 TRBV5-1 13 CASSSGTGDVYTF TGCGCCAGCAGCTCCGGGACAGGGGATGTCTACACCTTC
- TRBJ2-3 TRBD2 TRBV9 16 CASSVGNSGGRDTQYF TGTGCCAGCAGCGTAGGAAATAGCGGGGGACGGGATACGCAGTATTTT
- TRBJ2-7 - TRBV15 14 CATSDRTVTHEQYF TGTGCCACCAGCGATCGAACAGTAACCCACGAGCAGTACTTC
- TRBJ2-1 TRBD2 TRBV10-1 15 CASSAPGGRYNEQFF TGCGCCAGCAGTGCCCCGGGGGGACGTTACAATGAGCAGTTCTTC
- TRBJ1-1 - TRBV2 15 CASTPRGVSSTEAFF TGTGCCAGCACCCCCCGGGGGGTTTCCAGCACTGAAGCTTTCTTT
- TRBJ2-1 TRBD2 TRBV5-4 15 CASSSGTSGGTEQFF TGTGCCAGCAGTTCGGGGACTAGCGGGGGTACAGAGCAGTTCTTC